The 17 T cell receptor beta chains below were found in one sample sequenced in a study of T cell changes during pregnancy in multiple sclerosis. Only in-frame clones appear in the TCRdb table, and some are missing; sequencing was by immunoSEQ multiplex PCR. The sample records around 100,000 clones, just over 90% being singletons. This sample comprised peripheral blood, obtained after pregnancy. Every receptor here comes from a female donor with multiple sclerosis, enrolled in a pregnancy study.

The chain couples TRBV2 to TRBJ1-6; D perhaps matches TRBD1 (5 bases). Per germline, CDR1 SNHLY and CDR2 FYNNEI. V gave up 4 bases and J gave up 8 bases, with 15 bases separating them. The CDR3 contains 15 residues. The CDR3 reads CASSGGLLGYSPLHF. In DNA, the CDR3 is TGTGCCAGCAGTGGGGGCTTGTTAGGGTATTCACCCCTCCACTTT. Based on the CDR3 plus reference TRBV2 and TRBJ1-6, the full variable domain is EPEVTQTPSHQVTQMGQEVILRCVPISNHLYFYWYRQILGQKVEFLVSFYNNEISEKSEIFDDQFSVERPDGSNFTLKIRSTKLEDSAMYFCASSGGLLGYSPLHFGNGTRLTVT.

DNA of the CDR3: TGTGCCAGCAGGGCTAGCGGGGTGGTCAACGGGGAGCTGTTTTTT. Amino acids: CASRASGVVNGELFF. The V and J genes are TRBV11-2 and TRBJ2-2; 9 bases line up with TRBD2. The CDR3 has 15 residues. V was clipped by 6 bases and J by 7 bases; unmatched bases: 9. Germline values: CDR1 SGHAT, CDR2 FQNNGV. Full variable domain (missing parts from reference TRBV11-2 and TRBJ2-2): EAGVAQSPRYKIIEKRQSVAFWCNPISGHATLYWYQQILGQGPKLLIQFQNNGVVDDSQLPKDRFSAERLKGVDSTLKIQPAKLEDSAVYLCASRASGVVNGELFFGEGSRLTVL.

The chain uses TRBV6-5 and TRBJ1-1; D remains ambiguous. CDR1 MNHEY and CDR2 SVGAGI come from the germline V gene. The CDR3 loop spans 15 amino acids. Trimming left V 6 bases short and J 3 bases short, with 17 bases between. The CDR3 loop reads CASSPSPLVYTEAFF. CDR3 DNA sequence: TGTGCCAGCAGCCCCTCACCCTTAGTATACACTGAAGCTTTCTTT.

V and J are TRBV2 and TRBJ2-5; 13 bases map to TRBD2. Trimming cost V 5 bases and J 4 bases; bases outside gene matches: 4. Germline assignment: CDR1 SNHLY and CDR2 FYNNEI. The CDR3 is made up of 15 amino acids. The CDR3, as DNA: TGTGCCAGCAGTAAACTAGCGGGGGGGCCAGAGACCCAGTACTTC. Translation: CASSKLAGGPETQYF. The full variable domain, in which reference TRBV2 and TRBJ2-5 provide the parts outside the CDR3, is EPEVTQTPSHQVTQMGQEVILRCVPISNHLYFYWYRQILGQKVEFLVSFYNNEISEKSEIFDDQFSVERPDGSNFTLKIRSTKLEDSAMYFCASSKLAGGPETQYFGPGTRLLVL.

CDR3 DNA sequence: TGTGCCAGCAGCTTCCCTACCGCCGGGACAGGGGGGGGTTACGAGCAGTACTTC. Its translation is CASSFPTAGTGGGYEQYF. V usage is TRBV13 and J usage is TRBJ2-7, with 11 bases fitting TRBD1. Trimming took 3 bases from V and 4 from J; bases not matched to a gene: 14. CDR1 PRHDT and CDR2 FYEKMQ come from the germline V gene (reference sequence). CDR3 size: 18 residues. Drawing the rest from reference TRBV13 and TRBJ2-7, the complete variable domain is AAGVIQSPRHLIKEKRETATLKCYPIPRHDTVYWYQQGPGQDPQFLISFYEKMQSDKGSIPDRFSAQQFSDYHSELNMSSLELGDSALYFCASSFPTAGTGGGYEQYFGPGTRLTVT.

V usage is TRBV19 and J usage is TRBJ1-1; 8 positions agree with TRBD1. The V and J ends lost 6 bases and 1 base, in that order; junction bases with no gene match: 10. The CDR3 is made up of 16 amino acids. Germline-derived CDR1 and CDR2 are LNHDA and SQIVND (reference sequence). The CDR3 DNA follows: TGTGCCAGTAGCGACCCCGGACAGGGAAGGAACACTGAAGCTTTCTTT. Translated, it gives CASSDPGQGRNTEAFF.

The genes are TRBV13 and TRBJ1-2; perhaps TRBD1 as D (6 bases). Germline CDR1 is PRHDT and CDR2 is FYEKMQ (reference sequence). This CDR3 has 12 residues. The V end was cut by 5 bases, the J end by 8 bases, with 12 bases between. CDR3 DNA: TGTGCCAGCAGCCAGAGGACAGTCGGCTACACCTTC. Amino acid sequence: CASSQRTVGYTF.

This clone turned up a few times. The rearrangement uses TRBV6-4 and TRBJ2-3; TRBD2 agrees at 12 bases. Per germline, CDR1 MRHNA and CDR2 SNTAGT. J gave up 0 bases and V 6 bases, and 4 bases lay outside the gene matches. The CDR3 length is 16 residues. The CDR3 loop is CASSQGTSGSTDTQYF. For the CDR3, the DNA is TGTGCCAGCAGCCAAGGGACTAGCGGGAGCACAGATACGCAGTATTTT.

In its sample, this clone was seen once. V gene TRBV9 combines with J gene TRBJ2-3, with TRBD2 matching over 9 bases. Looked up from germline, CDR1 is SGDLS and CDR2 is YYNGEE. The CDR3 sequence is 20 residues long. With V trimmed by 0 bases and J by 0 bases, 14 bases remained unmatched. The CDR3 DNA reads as TGTGCCAGCAGCGTAGTTCGAGCGGGGGGACTCGACGCTAGCACAGATACGCAGTATTTT. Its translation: CASSVVRAGGLDASTDTQYF.

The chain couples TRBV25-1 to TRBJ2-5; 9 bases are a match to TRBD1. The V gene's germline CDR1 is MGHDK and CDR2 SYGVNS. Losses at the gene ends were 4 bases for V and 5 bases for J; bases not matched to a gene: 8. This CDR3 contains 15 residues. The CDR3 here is CASSGPGTGSETQYF. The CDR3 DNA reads TGTGCCAGCAGTGGTCCCGGGACAGGGTCCGAGACCCAGTACTTC.

The CDR3 loop reads CASSSGNNQPQHF. In DNA form, the CDR3 reads TGCGCCAGCAGCTCGGGGAACAATCAGCCCCAGCATTTT. This chain links TRBV4-1 with TRBJ1-5; D gene uncertain. The CDR3 is made up of 13 amino acids. Per the germline V gene, CDR1 is MGHRA and CDR2 is YSYEKL. The ends were cut back, 5 bases at V and 3 bases at J, with 8 bases in the middle.

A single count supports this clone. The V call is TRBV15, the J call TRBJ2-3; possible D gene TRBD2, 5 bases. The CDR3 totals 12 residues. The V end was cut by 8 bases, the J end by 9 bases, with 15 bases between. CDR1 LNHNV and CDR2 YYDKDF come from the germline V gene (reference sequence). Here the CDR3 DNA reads TGTGCCACCGGGCGGGCTAGCCAGACGCAGTATTTT. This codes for CATGRASQTQYF.

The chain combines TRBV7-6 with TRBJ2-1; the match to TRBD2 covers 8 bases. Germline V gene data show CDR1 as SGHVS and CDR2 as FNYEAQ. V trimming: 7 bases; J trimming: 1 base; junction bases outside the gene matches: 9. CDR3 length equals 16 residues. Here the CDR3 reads CASTVGAGGSYNEQFF. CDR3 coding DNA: TGTGCCAGCACGGTCGGGGCGGGGGGTTCCTACAATGAGCAGTTCTTC.

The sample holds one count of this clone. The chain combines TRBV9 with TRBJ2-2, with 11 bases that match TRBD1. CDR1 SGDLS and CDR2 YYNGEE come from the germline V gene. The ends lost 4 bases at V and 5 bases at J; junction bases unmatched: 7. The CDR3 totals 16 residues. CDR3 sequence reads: CASSLRTGGGTGELFF. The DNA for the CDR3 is TGTGCCAGCAGCCTCAGGACAGGGGGCGGGACCGGGGAGCTGTTTTTT.

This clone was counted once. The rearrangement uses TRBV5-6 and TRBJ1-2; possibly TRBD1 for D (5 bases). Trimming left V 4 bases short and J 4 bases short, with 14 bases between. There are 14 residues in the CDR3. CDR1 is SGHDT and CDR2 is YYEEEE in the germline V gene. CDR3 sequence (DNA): TGTGCCAGCAGCCCGGAAGGGACTACCTATGGCTACACCTTC. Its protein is CASSPEGTTYGYTF. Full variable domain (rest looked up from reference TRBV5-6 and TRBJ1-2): DAGVTQSPTHLIKTRGQQVTLRCSPKSGHDTVSWYQQALGQGPQFIFQYYEEEERQRGNFPDRFSGHQFPNYSSELNVNALLLGDSALYLCASSPEGTTYGYTFGSGTRLTVV.

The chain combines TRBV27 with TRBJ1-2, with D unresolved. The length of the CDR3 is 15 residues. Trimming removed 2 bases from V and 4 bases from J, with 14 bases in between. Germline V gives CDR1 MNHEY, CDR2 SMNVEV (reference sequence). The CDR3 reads CASSLSPRGSYGYTF. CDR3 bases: TGTGCCAGCAGTTTAAGCCCTAGAGGCAGCTATGGCTACACCTTC.

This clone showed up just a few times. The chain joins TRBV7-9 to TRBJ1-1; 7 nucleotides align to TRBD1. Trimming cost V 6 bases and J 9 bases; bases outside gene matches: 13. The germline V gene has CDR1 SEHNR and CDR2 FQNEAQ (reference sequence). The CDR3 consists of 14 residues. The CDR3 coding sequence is TGTGCCAGCAGAAAACCAGGGGGGACGGGGAAAGCTTTCTTT. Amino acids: CASRKPGGTGKAFF.